This TCR beta chain was sequenced for a study of T cell responses to AZD1222 COVID-19 vaccine. The assay was immunoSEQ multiplex PCR, and TCRdb's table has in-frame clones only and misses some. The top ten clones hold around 18% of a sample with 60,000 to 75,000 clones, 84% of them seen once. The V end was cut by 5 bases, the J end by 8 bases, with 22 bases between. The CDR3 loop spans 16 amino acids. Germline CDR1 and CDR2: SEHNR and FQNEAQ (reference sequence). This receptor was identified in an adult in good health. Specimen: peripheral blood, collected on day 0 of AZD1222 vaccination. The chain has TRBV7-9 and TRBJ2-1; D is tentatively TRBD1 or TRBD2 (5 bases each). CDR3 nucleotides: TGTGCCAGCAGCCTCAGCGTTGGGGGAGTTGGCGATGAGCAGTTCTTC. Encoded protein: CASSLSVGGVGDEQFF.